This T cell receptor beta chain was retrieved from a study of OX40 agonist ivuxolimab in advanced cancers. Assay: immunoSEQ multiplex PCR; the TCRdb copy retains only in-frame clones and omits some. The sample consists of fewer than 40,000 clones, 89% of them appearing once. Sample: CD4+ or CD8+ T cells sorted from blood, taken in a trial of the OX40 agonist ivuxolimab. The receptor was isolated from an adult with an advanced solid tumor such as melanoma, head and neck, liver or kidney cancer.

The CDR3 loop is CASSSGGGLATKSTDTQYF. The CDR3 DNA is TGTGCCAGCAGCTCCGGGGGTGGACTAGCGACCAAGAGCACAGATACGCAGTATTTT. The V call is TRBV13, the J call TRBJ2-3, with 9 bases that match TRBD2. The CDR3 has 19 amino acids. V shed 4 bases, J shed 0 bases, and the junction held 14 bases outside the gene matches. Germline V CDR1 and CDR2: PRHDT, FYEKMQ (reference sequence).